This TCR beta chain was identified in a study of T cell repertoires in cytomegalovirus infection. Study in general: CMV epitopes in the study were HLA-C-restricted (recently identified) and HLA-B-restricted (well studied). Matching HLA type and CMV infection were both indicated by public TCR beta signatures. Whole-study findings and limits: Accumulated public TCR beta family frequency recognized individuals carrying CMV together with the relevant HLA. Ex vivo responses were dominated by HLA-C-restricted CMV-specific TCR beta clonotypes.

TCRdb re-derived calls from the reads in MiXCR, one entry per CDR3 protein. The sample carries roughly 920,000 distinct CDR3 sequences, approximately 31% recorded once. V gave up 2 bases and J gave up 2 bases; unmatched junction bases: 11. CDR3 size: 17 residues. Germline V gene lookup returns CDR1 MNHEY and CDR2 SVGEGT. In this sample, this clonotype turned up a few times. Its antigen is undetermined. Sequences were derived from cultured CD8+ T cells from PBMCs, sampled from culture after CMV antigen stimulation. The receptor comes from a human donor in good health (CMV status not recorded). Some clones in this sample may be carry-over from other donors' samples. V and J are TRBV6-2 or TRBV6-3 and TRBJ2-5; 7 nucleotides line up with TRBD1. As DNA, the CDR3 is TGTGCCAGCAGTTACCGGGGACAGTCCATCAAACAAGAGACCCAGTACTTC. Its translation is CASSYRGQSIKQETQYF.